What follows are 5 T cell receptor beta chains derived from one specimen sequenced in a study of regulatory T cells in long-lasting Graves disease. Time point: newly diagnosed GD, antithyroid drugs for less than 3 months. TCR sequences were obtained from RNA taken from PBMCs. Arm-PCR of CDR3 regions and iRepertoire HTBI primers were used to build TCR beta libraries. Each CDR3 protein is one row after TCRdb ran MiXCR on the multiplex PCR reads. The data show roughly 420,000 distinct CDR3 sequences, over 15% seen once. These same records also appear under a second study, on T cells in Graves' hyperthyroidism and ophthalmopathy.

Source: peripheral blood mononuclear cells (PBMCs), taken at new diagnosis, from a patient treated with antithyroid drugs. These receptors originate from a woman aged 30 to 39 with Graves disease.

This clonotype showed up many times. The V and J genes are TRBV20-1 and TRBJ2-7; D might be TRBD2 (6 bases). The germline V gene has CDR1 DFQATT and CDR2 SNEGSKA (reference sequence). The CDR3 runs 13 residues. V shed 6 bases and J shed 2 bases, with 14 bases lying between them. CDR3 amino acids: CSAPSREAYEQYF. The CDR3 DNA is TGCAGTGCACCTTCAAGGGAGGCCTACGAGCAGTACTTC.

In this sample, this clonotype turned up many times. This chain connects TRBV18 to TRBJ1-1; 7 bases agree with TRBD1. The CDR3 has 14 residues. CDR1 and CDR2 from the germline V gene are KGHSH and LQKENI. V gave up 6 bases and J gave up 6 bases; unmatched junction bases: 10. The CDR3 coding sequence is TGTGCCAGCTCCCAAAAGACAGGGCTCGCTGAAGCTTTCTTT. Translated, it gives CASSQKTGLAEAFF.

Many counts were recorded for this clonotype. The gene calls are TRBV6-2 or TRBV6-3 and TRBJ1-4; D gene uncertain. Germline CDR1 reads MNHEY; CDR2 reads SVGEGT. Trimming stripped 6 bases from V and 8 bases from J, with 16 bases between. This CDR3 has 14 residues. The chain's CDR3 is CASSPRRAGEKLFF. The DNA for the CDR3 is TGTGCCAGCAGCCCCCGGAGGGCTGGGGAAAAACTGTTTTTT.

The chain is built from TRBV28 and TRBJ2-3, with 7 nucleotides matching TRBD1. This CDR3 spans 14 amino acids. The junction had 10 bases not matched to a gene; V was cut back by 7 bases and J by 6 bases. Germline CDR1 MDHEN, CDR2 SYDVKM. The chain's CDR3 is CASNLRQGRDTQYF. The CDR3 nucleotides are TGTGCCAGCAACCTTCGACAGGGTAGGGATACGCAGTATTTT.

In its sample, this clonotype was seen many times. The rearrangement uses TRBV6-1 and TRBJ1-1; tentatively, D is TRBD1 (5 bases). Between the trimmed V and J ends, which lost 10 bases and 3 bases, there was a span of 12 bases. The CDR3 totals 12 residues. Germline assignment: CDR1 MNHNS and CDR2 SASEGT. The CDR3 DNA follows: TGTGCCATCTCTTCAGGGTACACTGAAGCTTTCTTT. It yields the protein CAISSGYTEAFF.